A single sample is the source of the 21 T cell receptor beta chains below, sequenced in a study of CD8 T cells in Susac syndrome. RNA was extracted with the RNeasy kit, and a quantity of 0.5 to 1 ug was reverse transcribed using random hexamers. TCRdb called the immunoSEQ multiplex PCR reads again in MiXCR, with one record for every CDR3 protein. The sample gives 110,000 or so distinct CDR3 sequences, approximately 91% of which show up once; 0.14% is in the top ten. Input material: CD4+ T cells from PBMCs. Receptors originate from a human donor in good health.

V is TRBV29-1 and J is TRBJ1-6; 8 bases are shared with TRBD1. The germline gives CDR1 SQVTM, CDR2 ANQGSEA. After removal of 4 bases from V and 9 bases from J, the junction contained 5 bases not matched to a gene. The CDR3 consists of 13 residues. This CDR3 is CSVGVDRASPLHF. As DNA, the CDR3 is TGCAGCGTTGGGGTGGACAGGGCTTCACCCCTCCACTTT.

The CDR3 here is CASSPGLAGGEQFF. As DNA, the CDR3 is TGCGCCAGCAGCCCCGGACTAGCGGGGGGTGAGCAGTTCTTC. The chain is built from TRBV5-1 and TRBJ2-1, with 14 nucleotides matching TRBD2. Germline V gene lookup returns CDR1 SGHRS and CDR2 YFSETQ. The CDR3 has 14 amino acids. V dropped 4 bases and J dropped 9; count of bases not matched to a gene: 3.

The J gene is TRBJ1-1, the V gene TRBV7-9; 7 nucleotides line up with TRBD1. The CDR3 contains 17 residues. The germline V gene encodes CDR1 SEHNR and CDR2 FQNEAQ (reference sequence). The trim removed 5 bases at V and 3 bases at J, leaving 15 bases unmatched. The CDR3 sequence: CASSGRQGLFLDTEAFF. CDR3 sequence (DNA): TGTGCCAGCAGCGGGCGACAGGGACTGTTTCTGGACACTGAAGCTTTCTTT.

This chain joins TRBV7-2 and TRBJ2-7; TRBD1 might be the D (6 bases). CDR1 is SGHTA, CDR2 FQGNSA, per germline. This CDR3 region has 15 residues. Trimming pared 5 bases from V and 0 bases from J, leaving 14 bases between. This chain's CDR3 is CASSVKQGSSYEQYF. In DNA form, the CDR3 reads TGTGCCAGCAGCGTAAAACAGGGTAGCTCCTACGAGCAGTACTTC.

This clonotype showed up just once. This rearrangement joins TRBV29-1 to TRBJ2-1, with 16 positions matching TRBD2. After removal of 6 bases from V and 0 bases from J, the junction contained 8 bases not matched to a gene. In germline, CDR1 is SQVTM, CDR2 ANQGSEA. This CDR3 is built from 18 residues. CDR3 protein: CSVPGTSGRGSSYNEQFF. CDR3 in DNA: TGCAGCGTCCCCGGGACTAGCGGGAGGGGGAGCTCCTACAATGAGCAGTTCTTC.

The chain is built from TRBV6-5 and TRBJ1-2; the D is unclear. V was clipped by 2 bases and J by 8 bases, with 12 bases between them. The V gene's germline CDR1 is MNHEY and CDR2 SVGAGI. The CDR3 sequence is 13 residues long. CDR3 bases: TGTGCCAGCAGTTACATGCCGGCCCAGGGCTACACCTTC. Its translation is CASSYMPAQGYTF.

CDR3 in amino acids: CSAGGWTEAFF. In DNA form, the CDR3 reads TGCAGTGCTGGAGGGTGGACTGAAGCTTTCTTT. J is TRBJ1-1 and V is TRBV20-1; D is unclear. V was cut by 5 bases and J by 5 bases, with 9 bases left in between. CDR1 is DFQATT, CDR2 SNEGSKA, per germline (reference sequence). The CDR3 loop spans 11 amino acids.

The rearrangement joins TRBV10-3 to TRBJ2-7, with 7 bases matching TRBD1. CDR3 size: 15 residues. The J segment lost 1 base and the V segment lost 6 bases, leaving 9 bases of the junction unmatched. The germline gives CDR1 ENHRY, CDR2 SYGVKD. Written as DNA, the CDR3 is TGTGCCATCAGAAAGATCGGGACAGAGTCCTACGAGCAGTACTTC. Protein product: CAIRKIGTESYEQYF.

The chain has TRBV7-2 and TRBJ2-5, with D maybe TRBD2 (7 bases). Trimming took 3 bases from V and 1 from J, leaving 12 bases between them. CDR3 length: 15 residues. CDR1 and CDR2 from the germline V gene are SGHTA and FQGNSA. The CDR3 bases are TGTGCCAGCAGCTTGGATGGGGGGGCCCAAGAGACCCAGTACTTC. It translates to CASSLDGGAQETQYF.

The V and J genes are TRBV6-2 or TRBV6-3 and TRBJ2-6; possibly TRBD1 or TRBD2 for D (6 bases each). The length of the CDR3 is 17 residues. Trimming took off 6 bases at V and 3 bases at J, with 18 bases between the two ends. Germline-derived CDR1 and CDR2 are MNHEY and SVGEGT. As DNA, the CDR3 is TGTGCCAGCAGCCCCTTGGTGGGGGGCCTTGGGGCCAACGTCCTGACTTTC. Protein sequence: CASSPLVGGLGANVLTF.

J is TRBJ1-1 and V is TRBV5-1; 7 nucleotides agree with TRBD1. CDR1 and CDR2 from the germline V gene are SGHRS and YFSETQ. The CDR3 consists of 15 residues. J lost 0 bases, V lost 2 bases, and 4 bases had no gene match. In DNA form, the CDR3 reads TGCGCCAGCAGCTTCGGACAGGCCATGAACACTGAAGCTTTCTTT. It translates to CASSFGQAMNTEAFF.

J is TRBJ1-1 and V is TRBV19; 7 bases are shared with TRBD1. Germline CDR1 is LNHDA and CDR2 is SQIVND (reference sequence). This CDR3 spans 14 amino acids. Unmatched junction bases numbered 15, after V lost 7 bases and J lost 10 bases. CDR3 amino acids: CASTTTGPALGAFF. The CDR3 region has the DNA TGTGCCAGTACCACGACAGGGCCGGCGCTTGGAGCTTTCTTT.

The rearrangement links TRBV7-2 to TRBJ1-6, with 7 bases that match TRBD1. V trimming: 1 base; J trimming: 8 bases; junction bases outside the gene matches: 5. CDR3 size: 15 residues. Germline V gene lookup returns CDR1 SGHTA and CDR2 FQGNSA. This chain's CDR3 is CASSLVGQIDSPLHF. CDR3 nucleotides: TGTGCCAGCAGCTTAGTGGGACAGATAGATTCACCCCTCCACTTT.

The gene calls are TRBV12-3 or TRBV12-4 and TRBJ1-5; a weak D match, TRBD1 (6 bases). CDR3 length equals 14 residues. The V and J ends lost 7 bases and 11 bases respectively, with 21 bases between them. The CDR3 DNA follows: TGTGCCAGCACTCCGGGGGCAGGGAAGAGGACCCAGCATTTT. Translated, it gives CASTPGAGKRTQHF.

J is TRBJ1-2 and V is TRBV4-2; D unclear. CDR1 is LGHNA and CDR2 is YNFKEQ in the germline V gene. The CDR3 length is 13 residues. With 4 bases removed from V and 8 bases from J, the gap between germline ends came to 14 bases. The CDR3 sequence is CASSPSTTPGYTF. CDR3 in DNA: TGTGCCAGCAGCCCATCAACAACCCCCGGCTACACCTTC.

This clonotype was recorded once. The gene calls are TRBV20-1 and TRBJ2-3; maybe TRBD2 (5 bases). Germline loops: CDR1 DFQATT, CDR2 SNEGSKA (reference sequence). The CDR3 covers 15 residues. V was cut by 0 bases and J by 3 bases, with 13 bases left in between. CDR3 in DNA: TGCAGTGCTAGAGATCCACGGAGGAATACAGATACGCAGTATTTT. Protein: CSARDPRRNTDTQYF.

About this clonotype itself: Because the CDR3 is missing its conserved closing phenylalanine or tryptophan, this is likely a read error. This chain uses TRBV4-1 with TRBJ1-1; D unclear. V was clipped by 0 bases and J by 0 bases, with 8 bases between them. CDR3 length equals 15 residues. The germline V gene encodes CDR1 MGHRA and CDR2 YSYEKL. The CDR3 bases are TGCGCCAGCAGCCAAGAATCCAGGCTGAACACTGAAGCTTTCCTT. Its protein is CASSQESRLNTEAFL.

The chain uses TRBV3-1 and TRBJ2-7, with TRBD2 identical over 7 bases. The CDR3 spans 15 residues. Unmatched junction bases numbered 4, after V lost 0 bases and J lost 2 bases. The germline gives CDR1 LGHDT, CDR2 YNNKEL (reference sequence). CDR3 loop: CASSQDGGGPYEQYF. The CDR3 nucleotides are TGTGCCAGCAGCCAAGATGGCGGGGGACCCTACGAGCAGTACTTC.

The chain recombines TRBV20-1 with TRBJ2-3, with 7 bases identical to TRBD2. The CDR3 is 15 amino acids. CDR1 and CDR2 (germline): DFQATT, SNEGSKA (reference sequence). V lost 3 bases, J lost 9 bases, and 15 bases stayed unmatched. The CDR3 is CSASYSGELSRTQYF. For the CDR3, the DNA is TGCAGTGCTAGCTACAGCGGGGAGCTCTCTAGGACGCAGTATTTT.

The chain combines TRBV9 with TRBJ2-7; D perhaps matches TRBD1 (6 bases). The germline CDR1 and CDR2 sequences are SGDLS and YYNGEE. CDR3 length: 16 residues. The V gene lost 0 bases and the J gene lost 3 bases, with 16 bases spanning the gap. The CDR3 DNA sequence: TGTGCCAGCAGCGTAGCTTTGGCAGGGGCAGACTACGAGCAGTACTTC. The encoded protein is CASSVALAGADYEQYF. The full variable domain, with the rest looked up from reference TRBV9 and TRBJ2-7, is DSGVTQTPKHLITATGQRVTLRCSPRSGDLSVYWYQQSLDQGLQFLIQYYNGEERAKGNILERFSAQQFPDLHSELNLSSLELGDSALYFCASSVALAGADYEQYFGPGTRLTVT.

The chain combines TRBV6-5 with TRBJ1-5; D is possibly TRBD1 (6 bases). V lost 2 bases, J lost 6 bases, and 20 bases lay in between. The CDR3 spans 17 residues. CDR1 and CDR2 (germline): MNHEY, SVGAGI. This CDR3 reads CASSYPLGAQVSQPQHF. In DNA, the CDR3 is TGTGCCAGCAGTTACCCTCTGGGGGCACAGGTATCTCAGCCCCAGCATTTT.